A few counts support the clone carrying this T cell receptor (beta chain). Its antigen is not identified. It is likely a read error, because the conserved phenylalanine at the end of the CDR3 is missing. Because the CDR3's place on the DNA is in doubt, the DNA is left out and the CDR3 is given as listed by TCRdb. From its first to its last residue, the CDR3 has 11 amino acids. Germline assignment: CDR1 MNHEY and CDR2 SVGAGI. With each sample, at least 5 micrograms of total RNA were extracted. Combining a sample-barcoded 5' primer with a J-beta primer mix, a second PCR ran for roughly 7 to 12 cycles. MiXCR, applied by TCRdb to the 5' RACE reads, yields one record per CDR3 protein. Among some 750,000 distinct CDR3 sequences listed, 22% were seen once. This specimen comes from a study of blood T cells in healthy people across ages. General study points: Roughly linearly, TCR beta diversity per million T cells fell as age increased. The percentage of naive T cells correlated strongly with TCR beta diversity. CMV status of donors was unknown, possibly confounding expanded clonotype changes.

The chain couples TRBV6-5 to TRBJ1-1. Material: blood. The source of this sequence is a man between 65 and 80 years old in good health. The CDR3 region is CASSYIGQSFL.